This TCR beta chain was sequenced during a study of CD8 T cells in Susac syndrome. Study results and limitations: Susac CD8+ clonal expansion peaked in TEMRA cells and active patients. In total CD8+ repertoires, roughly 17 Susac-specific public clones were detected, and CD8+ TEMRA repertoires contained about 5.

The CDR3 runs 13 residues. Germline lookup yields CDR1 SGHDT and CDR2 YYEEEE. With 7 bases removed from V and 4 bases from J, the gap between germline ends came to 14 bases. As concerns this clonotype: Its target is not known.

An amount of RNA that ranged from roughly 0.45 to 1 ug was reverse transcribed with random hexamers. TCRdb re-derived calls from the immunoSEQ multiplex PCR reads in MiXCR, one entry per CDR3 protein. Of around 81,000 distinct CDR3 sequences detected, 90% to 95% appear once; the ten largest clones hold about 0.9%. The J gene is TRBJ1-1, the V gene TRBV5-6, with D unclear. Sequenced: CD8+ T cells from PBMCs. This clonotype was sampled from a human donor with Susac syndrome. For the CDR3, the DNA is TGTGCCAGCCGCGAAACGTTGGGCACTGAAGCTTTCTTT. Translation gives CASRETLGTEAFF. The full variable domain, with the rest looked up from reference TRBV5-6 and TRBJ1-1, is DAGVTQSPTHLIKTRGQQVTLRCSPKSGHDTVSWYQQALGQGPQFIFQYYEEEERQRGNFPDRFSGHQFPNYSSELNVNALLLGDSALYLCASRETLGTEAFFGQGTRLTVV.